This TCR beta chain emerged from a study of regulatory and conventional T cells in RAG deficiency. Overall study findings and caveats: Control T-cell subsets had markedly higher Shannon entropy and lower Simpson indices than RAG-deficient patients. Other subsets showed approximately 9.6-fold reductions, but Treg unique TCR beta sequences fell 95 to 100-fold in these patients. Patient subsets had shorter CDR3s; Omenn Treg-Tconv overlap exceeded 80%.

On this clone: Its target is unknown.

Generated by immunoSEQ multiplex PCR, the TCRdb table keeps only in-frame clones and is missing some. Counted here are 8,500 or so clones, about 84% occurring once; the ten biggest clones make up 34%. With 11 bases removed from V and 6 bases from J, the gap between germline ends came to 19 bases. The CDR3 length is 13 residues. Germline loops: CDR1 MNHEY, CDR2 SVGAGI. This sample also appeared in a second study, on regulatory T cells. This second study says: The primer mix had 52 TRBV and 13 TRBJ primers. Regulatory T cells showed the strongest V-J pair restriction and V/J gene skewing among patient repertoires.

The source is a human donor in good health. The material sequenced was CD8+ T cells sorted from blood. V and J are TRBV6-5 and TRBJ1-2; D may be TRBD1 (5 bases). CDR3 sequence reads: CAANQGGINGYTF. For the CDR3, the DNA is TGTGCCGCCAACCAGGGCGGGATAAATGGCTACACCTTC.